The clone carrying this T cell receptor beta chain was counted a few times. The antigen remains undetermined. The sample originates from a study of T-cell memory formation after mild COVID-19. Barcoded TCR alpha and TCR beta cDNA libraries with UMIs came from 5'RACE using constant-segment primers. Each CDR3 protein is one row after TCRdb ran MiXCR on the 5' RACE reads. This table has about 100,000 distinct CDR3 sequences, over 8.5% appearing once. V dropped 6 bases and J dropped 4 bases, with 6 bases sitting between them. The CDR3 has 11 residues. Overall study findings and caveats: CD4/CD8 balance held among clones contracting day 15 to 85, and later expanders leaned CD4+. Most CD4+ clones that shrank were in CM and EM, while CD8+ ones turned up in EMRA.

Sequenced: PBMCs or a T cell subset sorted from them (not recorded which). The TCR sequence derives from a man aged 18 to 30 who had mild COVID-19 (a few samples of this study predate the infection). Cell type and time point are not known. This chain connects TRBV12-3 or TRBV12-4 to TRBJ2-5, with D uncertain. The CDR3 is CASRKGETQYF. The CDR3 nucleotides read TGTGCCAGCAGGAAAGGAGAGACCCAGTACTTC.